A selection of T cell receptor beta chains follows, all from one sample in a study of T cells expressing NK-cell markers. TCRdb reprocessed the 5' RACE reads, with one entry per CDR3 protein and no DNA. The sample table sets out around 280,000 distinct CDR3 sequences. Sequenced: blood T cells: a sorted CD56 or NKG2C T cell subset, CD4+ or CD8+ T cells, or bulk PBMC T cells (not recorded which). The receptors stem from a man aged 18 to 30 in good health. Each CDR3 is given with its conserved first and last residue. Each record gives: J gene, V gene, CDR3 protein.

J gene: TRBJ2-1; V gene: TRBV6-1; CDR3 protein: CASSDENIAGRVDEQFF
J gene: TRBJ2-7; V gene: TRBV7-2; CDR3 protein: CASSLVLRTIYEQYF
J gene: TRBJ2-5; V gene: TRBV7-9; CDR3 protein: CASSLDLGRETQYF
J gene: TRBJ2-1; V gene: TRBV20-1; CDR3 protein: CSVWDFYNEQFF
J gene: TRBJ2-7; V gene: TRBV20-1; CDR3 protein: CSARTTGTSSYEQYF
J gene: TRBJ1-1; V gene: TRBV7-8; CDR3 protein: CASSSRTGEAFF
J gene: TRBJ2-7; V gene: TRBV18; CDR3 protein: CASSPPEGGEQYF
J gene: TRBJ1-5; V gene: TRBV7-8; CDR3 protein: CASSLRQLNQPQHF
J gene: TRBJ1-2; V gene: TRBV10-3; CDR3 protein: CAISPRGGDYTF
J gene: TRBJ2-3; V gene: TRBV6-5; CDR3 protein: CASSYRQEITDTQYF
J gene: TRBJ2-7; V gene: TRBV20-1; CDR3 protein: CSACQRPPSYEQYF
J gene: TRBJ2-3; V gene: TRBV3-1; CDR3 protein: CASSHKISRGLGDTQYF
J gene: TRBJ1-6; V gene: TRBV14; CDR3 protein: CASSQVGPRRVSPLHF
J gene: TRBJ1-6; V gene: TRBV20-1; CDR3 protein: CSAYTTGTGNSPLHF
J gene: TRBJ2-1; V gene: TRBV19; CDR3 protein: CASSMRKGIRNDEQFF
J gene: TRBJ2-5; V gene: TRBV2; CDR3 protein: CASSEDREQETQYF
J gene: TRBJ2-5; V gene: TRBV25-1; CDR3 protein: CASSDYRGQETQYF
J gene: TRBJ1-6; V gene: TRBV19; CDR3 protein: CASSIVRGLGSPLHF
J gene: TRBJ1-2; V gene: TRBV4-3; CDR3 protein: CASSQEDSDYGYTF
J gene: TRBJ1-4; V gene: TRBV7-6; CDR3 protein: CASSLDPGGRPNEKLFF
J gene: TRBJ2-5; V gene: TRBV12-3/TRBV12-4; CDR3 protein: CASAAGGPQTQYF
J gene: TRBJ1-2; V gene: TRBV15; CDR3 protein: CATSRDTGYGYTF
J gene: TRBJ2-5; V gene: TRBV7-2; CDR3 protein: CASSLSGRLSKKTQYF
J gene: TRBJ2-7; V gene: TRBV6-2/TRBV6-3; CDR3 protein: CASSYSRQGTHEQYF
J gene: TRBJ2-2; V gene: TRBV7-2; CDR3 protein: CASTWAGSTGELFF
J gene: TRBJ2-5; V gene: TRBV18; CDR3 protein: CASSPRLAQQETQYF
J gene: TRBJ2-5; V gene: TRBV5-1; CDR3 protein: CASSLDSGRGETQYF
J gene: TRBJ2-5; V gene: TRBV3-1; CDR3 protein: CASSQRQETQYF
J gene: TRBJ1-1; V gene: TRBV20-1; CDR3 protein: CSASKGSSRTEAFF
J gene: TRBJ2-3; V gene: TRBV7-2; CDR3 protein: CASTLAGGPLDTQYF
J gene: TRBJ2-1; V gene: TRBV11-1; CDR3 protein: CASSPQRMGLAGGHEQFF
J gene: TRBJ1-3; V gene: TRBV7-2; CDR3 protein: CASRPGQGPGNTIYF
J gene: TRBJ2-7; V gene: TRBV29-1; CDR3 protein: CSVGIPGTSREQYF
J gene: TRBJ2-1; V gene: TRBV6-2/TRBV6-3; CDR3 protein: CASSFGDVNNEQFF
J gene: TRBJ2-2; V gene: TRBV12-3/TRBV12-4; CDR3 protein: CASSILLGGFANTGELFF